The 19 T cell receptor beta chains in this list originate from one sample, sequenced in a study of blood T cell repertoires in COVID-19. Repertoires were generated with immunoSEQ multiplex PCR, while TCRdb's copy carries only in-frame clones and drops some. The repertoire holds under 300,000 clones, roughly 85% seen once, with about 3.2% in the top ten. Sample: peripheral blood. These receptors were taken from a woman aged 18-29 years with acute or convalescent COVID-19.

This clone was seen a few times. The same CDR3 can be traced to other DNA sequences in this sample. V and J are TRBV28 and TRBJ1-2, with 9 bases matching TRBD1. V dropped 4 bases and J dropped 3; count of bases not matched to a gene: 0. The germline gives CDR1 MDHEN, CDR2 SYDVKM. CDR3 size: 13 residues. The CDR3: CASSWDRDYGYTF. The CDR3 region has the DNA TGTGCCAGCAGTTGGGACAGGGACTATGGCTACACCTTC.

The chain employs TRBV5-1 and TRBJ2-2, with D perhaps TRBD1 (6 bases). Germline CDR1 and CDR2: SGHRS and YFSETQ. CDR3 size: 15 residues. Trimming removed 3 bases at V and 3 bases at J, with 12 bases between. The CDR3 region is CASSSGDRHTGELFF. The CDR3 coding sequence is TGCGCCAGCAGCTCGGGCGACAGGCACACCGGGGAGCTGTTTTTT. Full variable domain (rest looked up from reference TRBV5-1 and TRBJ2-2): KAGVTQTPRYLIKTRGQQVTLSCSPISGHRSVSWYQQTPGQGLQFLFEYFSETQRNKGNFPGRFSGRQFSNSRSEMNVSTLELGDSALYLCASSSGDRHTGELFFGEGSRLTVL.

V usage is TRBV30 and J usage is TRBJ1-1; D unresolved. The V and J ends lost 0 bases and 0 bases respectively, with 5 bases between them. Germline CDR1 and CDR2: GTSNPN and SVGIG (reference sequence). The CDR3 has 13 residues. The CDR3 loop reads CAWSVDLNTEAFF. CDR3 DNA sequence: TGTGCCTGGAGTGTTGACTTGAACACTGAAGCTTTCTTT.

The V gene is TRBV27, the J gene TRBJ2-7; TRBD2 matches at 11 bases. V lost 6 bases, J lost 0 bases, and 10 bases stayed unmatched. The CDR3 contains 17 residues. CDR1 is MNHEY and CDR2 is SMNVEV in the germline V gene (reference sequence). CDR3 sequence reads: CASRRSTSGSFSYEQYF. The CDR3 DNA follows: TGTGCCAGCAGGCGATCCACTAGCGGGAGTTTCTCCTACGAGCAGTACTTC.

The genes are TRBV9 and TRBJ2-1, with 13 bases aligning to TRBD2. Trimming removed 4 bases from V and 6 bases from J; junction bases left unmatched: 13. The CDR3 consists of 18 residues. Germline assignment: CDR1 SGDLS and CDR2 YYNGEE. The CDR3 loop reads CASSPTSGRVFGTNEQFF. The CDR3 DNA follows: TGTGCCAGCAGCCCAACTAGCGGGAGGGTCTTCGGGACCAATGAGCAGTTCTTC.

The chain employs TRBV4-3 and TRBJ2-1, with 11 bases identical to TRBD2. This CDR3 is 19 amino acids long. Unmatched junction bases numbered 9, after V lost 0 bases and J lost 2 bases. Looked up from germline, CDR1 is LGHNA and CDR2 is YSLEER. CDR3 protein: CASSQDPPLAGEPYNEQFF. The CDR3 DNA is TGCGCCAGCAGCCAAGATCCCCCACTAGCGGGAGAACCCTACAATGAGCAGTTCTTC.

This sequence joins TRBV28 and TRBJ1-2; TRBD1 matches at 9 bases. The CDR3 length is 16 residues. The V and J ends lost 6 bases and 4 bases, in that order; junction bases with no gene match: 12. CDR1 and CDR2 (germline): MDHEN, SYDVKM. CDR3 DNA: TGTGCCAGCAGGGCCGGGACAGGGAGAATTTTCTATGGCTACACCTTC. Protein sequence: CASRAGTGRIFYGYTF.

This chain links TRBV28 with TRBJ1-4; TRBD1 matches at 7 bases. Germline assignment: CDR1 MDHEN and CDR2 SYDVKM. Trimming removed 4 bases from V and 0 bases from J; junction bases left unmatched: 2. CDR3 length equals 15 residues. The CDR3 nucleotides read TGTGCCAGCAGTTGGGACAGCACAACTAATGAAAAACTGTTTTTT. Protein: CASSWDSTTNEKLFF.

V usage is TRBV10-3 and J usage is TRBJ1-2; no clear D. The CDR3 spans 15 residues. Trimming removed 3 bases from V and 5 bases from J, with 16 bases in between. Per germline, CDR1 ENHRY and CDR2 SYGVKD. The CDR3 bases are TGTGCCATCAGTGACGGGAGGGAGGTCCCTTATGGCTACACCTTC. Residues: CAISDGREVPYGYTF.

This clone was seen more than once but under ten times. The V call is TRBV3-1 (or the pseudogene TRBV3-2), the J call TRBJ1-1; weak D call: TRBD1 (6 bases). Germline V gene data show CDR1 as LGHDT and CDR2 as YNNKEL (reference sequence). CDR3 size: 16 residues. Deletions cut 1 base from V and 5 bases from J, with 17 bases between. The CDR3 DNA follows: TGTGCCAGCAGCCAAGTCCCAGGGGTTATGAGGACTGAAGCTTTCTTT. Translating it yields CASSQVPGVMRTEAFF.

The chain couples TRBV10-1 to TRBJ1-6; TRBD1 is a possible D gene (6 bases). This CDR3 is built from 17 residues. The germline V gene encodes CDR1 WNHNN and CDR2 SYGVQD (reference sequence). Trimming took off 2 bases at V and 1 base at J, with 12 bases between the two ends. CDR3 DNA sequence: TGCGCCAGCAGTGAGGGGGGCAAGGGGTCCTATAATTCACCCCTCCACTTT. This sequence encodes CASSEGGKGSYNSPLHF.

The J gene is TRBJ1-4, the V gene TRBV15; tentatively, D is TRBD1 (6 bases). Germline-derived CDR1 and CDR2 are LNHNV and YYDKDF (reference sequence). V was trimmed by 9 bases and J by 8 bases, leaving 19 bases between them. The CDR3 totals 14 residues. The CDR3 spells CATTPTGGGEKLFF. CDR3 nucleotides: TGTGCCACAACCCCGACAGGCGGCGGGGAAAAACTGTTTTTT. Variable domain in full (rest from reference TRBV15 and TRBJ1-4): DAMVIQNPRYQVTQFGKPVTLSCSQTLNHNVMYWYQQKSSQAPKLLFHYYDKDFNNEADTPDNFQSRRPNTSFCFLDIRSPGLGDTAMYLCATTPTGGGEKLFFGSGTQLSVL.

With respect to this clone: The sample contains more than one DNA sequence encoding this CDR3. The CDR3 DNA reads TGTGCCAGCTCCCCGAGCTCCTACGAGCAGTACTTC. Amino acid sequence: CASSPSSYEQYF. The chain recombines TRBV18 with TRBJ2-7, with D unresolved. The V end was cut by 6 bases, the J end by 0 bases, with 6 bases between. This CDR3 comprises 12 residues. CDR1 KGHSH and CDR2 LQKENI come from the germline V gene.

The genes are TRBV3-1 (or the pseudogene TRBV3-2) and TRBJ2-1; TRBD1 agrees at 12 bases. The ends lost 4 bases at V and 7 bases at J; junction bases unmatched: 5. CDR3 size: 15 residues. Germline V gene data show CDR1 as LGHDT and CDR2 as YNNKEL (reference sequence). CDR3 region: CASSPRGQGANEQFF. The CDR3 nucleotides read TGTGCCAGCAGCCCCAGGGGACAGGGGGCTAATGAGCAGTTCTTC.

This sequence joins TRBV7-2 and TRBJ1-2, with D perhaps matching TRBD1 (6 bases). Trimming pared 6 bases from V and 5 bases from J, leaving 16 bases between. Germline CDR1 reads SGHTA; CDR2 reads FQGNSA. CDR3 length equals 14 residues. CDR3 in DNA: TGTGCCAGCAGTCTCATAGGGGGTCGGTATGGCTACACCTTC. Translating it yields CASSLIGGRYGYTF.

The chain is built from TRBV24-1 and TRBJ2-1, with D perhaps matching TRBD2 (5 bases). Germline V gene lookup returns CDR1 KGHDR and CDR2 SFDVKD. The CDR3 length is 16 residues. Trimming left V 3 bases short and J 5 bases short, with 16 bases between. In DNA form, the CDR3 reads TGTGCCACCAGTGATAACGGACTTCCAAACAACAATGAGCAGTTCTTC. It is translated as CATSDNGLPNNNEQFF.

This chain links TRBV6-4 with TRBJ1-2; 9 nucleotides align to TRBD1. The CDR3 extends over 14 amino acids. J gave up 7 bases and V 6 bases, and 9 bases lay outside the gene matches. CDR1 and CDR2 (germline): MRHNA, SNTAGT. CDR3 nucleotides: TGTGCCAGCAGCCAGGACAGGGGATTGGGTGGCTACACCTTC. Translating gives CASSQDRGLGGYTF.

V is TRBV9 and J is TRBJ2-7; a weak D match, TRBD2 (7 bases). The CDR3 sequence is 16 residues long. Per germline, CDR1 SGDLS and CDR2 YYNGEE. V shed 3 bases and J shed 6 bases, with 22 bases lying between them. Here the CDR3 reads CASSAPTPEGGLEQYF. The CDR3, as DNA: TGTGCCAGCAGCGCACCAACCCCGGAGGGGGGGCTCGAGCAGTACTTC.

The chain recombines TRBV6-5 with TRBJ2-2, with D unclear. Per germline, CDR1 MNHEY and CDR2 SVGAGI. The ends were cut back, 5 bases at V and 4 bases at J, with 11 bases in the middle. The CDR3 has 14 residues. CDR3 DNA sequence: TGTGCCAGCAGTCAGATACAGAGCACCGGGGAGCTGTTTTTT. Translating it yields CASSQIQSTGELFF.